Presented here are 27 T cell receptor beta chains from one specimen sequenced in a study of control samples from healthy donors and cancer patients. The repertoire was sequenced with immunoSEQ multiplex PCR; TCRdb's copy has only in-frame clones and lacks some. The profile covers about 98,000 clones, with more than 75% appearing a single time and roughly 2% taken by the ten largest. Material for sequencing was blood. These receptors originate from a man aged 60-69 years in good health.

The CDR3 nucleotides read TGTGCCAGCAGCGTACCGGGACAGGGGGGTAATTCACCCCTCCACTTT. This gives the protein CASSVPGQGGNSPLHF. The chain combines TRBV13 with TRBJ1-6; TRBD1 agrees at 11 bases. The CDR3 extends over 16 amino acids. J was trimmed by 6 bases and V by 5 bases; bases with no gene match: 6. Germline V gene lookup returns CDR1 PRHDT and CDR2 FYEKMQ (reference sequence). The full variable domain, rest sourced from reference TRBV13 and TRBJ1-6, is AAGVIQSPRHLIKEKRETATLKCYPIPRHDTVYWYQQGPGQDPQFLISFYEKMQSDKGSIPDRFSAQQFSDYHSELNMSSLELGDSALYFCASSVPGQGGNSPLHFGNGTRLTVT.

The V gene is TRBV30, the J gene TRBJ2-7; D is undetermined. The CDR3 consists of 15 residues. Germline V gene data show CDR1 as GTSNPN and CDR2 as SVGIG (reference sequence). V lost 2 bases and J 3 bases, leaving 17 bases between the germline ends. CDR3 sequence reads: CAWSLSMDGYYEQYF. The CDR3 DNA follows: TGTGCCTGGAGTCTTTCGATGGACGGATACTACGAGCAGTACTTC.

The V call is TRBV5-6, the J call TRBJ2-3, with D possibly matching TRBD2 (5 bases). From germline, CDR1 is SGHDT and CDR2 YYEEEE. The CDR3 covers 15 residues. V lost 0 bases to trimming and J lost 4 bases, with 12 bases between them. The CDR3 coding sequence is TGTGCCAGCAGCTTGGGTACTGAGAGGGCAGATACGCAGTATTTT. It yields the protein CASSLGTERADTQYF.

The J gene is TRBJ2-1, the V gene TRBV21-1. TRBV21-1 is a recognized pseudogene. There are 20 residues in the CDR3. CDR3 in amino acids: CASSKVRRSRWGSSYNEQFF. The CDR3 coding sequence is TGTGCCAGCAGCAAAGTCCGGCGGAGTCGATGGGGAAGCTCCTACAATGAGCAGTTCTTC.

The chain carries TRBV30 and TRBJ2-7; D gene uncertain. CDR1 and CDR2 (germline): GTSNPN, SVGIG (reference sequence). Trimming took off 2 bases at V and 1 base at J, with 9 bases between the two ends. CDR3 size: 13 residues. This chain's CDR3 is CAWSPVISYEQYF. The CDR3 nucleotides are TGTGCCTGGAGTCCCGTAATATCCTACGAGCAGTACTTC.

The rearrangement uses TRBV27 and TRBJ2-1; the D is unclear. Trimming took 2 bases from V and 5 from J, leaving 10 bases between them. Germline V gene data show CDR1 as MNHEY and CDR2 as SMNVEV (reference sequence). The CDR3 sequence is 14 residues long. The CDR3 here is CASSLVVADNEQFF. CDR3 DNA: TGTGCCAGCAGTTTAGTGGTCGCCGACAATGAGCAGTTCTTC.

By share, this clone ranks as medium-sized. The chain is built from TRBV4-1 and TRBJ2-2; 7 bases line up with TRBD2. The CDR3 extends over 15 amino acids. Germline loops: CDR1 MGHRA, CDR2 YSYEKL. With 5 bases clipped from V and 4 bases from J, the junction kept 7 bases outside the gene matches. The CDR3 DNA sequence: TGCGCCAGCAGCTCGATGGGCGGGAGCACCGGGGAGCTGTTTTTT. Its translation is CASSSMGGSTGELFF.

The J gene is TRBJ2-3, the V gene TRBV3-1 (or the pseudogene TRBV3-2); TRBD1 matches at 7 bases. The V segment lost 4 bases and the J segment 6 bases; nucleotides outside the gene matches: 16. CDR3 length equals 17 residues. Germline loops: CDR1 LGHDT, CDR2 YNNKEL (reference sequence). CDR3 region: CASSPRSSGIRGDTQYF. The CDR3 coding sequence is TGTGCCAGCAGCCCGCGCTCCAGCGGCATCAGGGGGGATACGCAGTATTTT.

The rearrangement uses TRBV6-1 and TRBJ2-7; 7 positions match TRBD1. Germline V gives CDR1 MNHNS, CDR2 SASEGT. The CDR3 is made up of 17 amino acids. The V segment lost 0 bases and the J segment 0 bases; nucleotides outside the gene matches: 8. The CDR3, as DNA: TGTGCCAGCAGTGAAGCGTCACAGGGGTATTTCTCCTACGAGCAGTACTTC. It is translated as CASSEASQGYFSYEQYF.

The chain uses TRBV9 and TRBJ2-1, with unresolved D. The germline V gene encodes CDR1 SGDLS and CDR2 YYNGEE. CDR3 length equals 13 residues. Between the trimmed V and J ends, which lost 0 bases and 6 bases, there was a span of 7 bases. The CDR3: CASSVALINEQFF. CDR3 nucleotide sequence: TGTGCCAGCAGCGTAGCTCTTATCAATGAGCAGTTCTTC.

The sample holds a few counts of this clone. The V and J genes are TRBV5-1 and TRBJ1-1; unclear D gene. The V gene's germline CDR1 is SGHRS and CDR2 YFSETQ. This CDR3 is 14 amino acids long. V gave up 0 bases and J gave up 3 bases, with 9 bases separating them. DNA for the CDR3: TGCGCCAGCAGCTTGGGACCTCTCGACACTGAAGCTTTCTTT. Translating it yields CASSLGPLDTEAFF.

The V call is TRBV30, the J call TRBJ2-1; D call uncertain. The germline V gene encodes CDR1 GTSNPN and CDR2 SVGIG (reference sequence). Trimming took 8 bases from V and 3 from J, leaving 17 bases between them. The length of the CDR3 is 14 residues. The chain's CDR3 is CATQTGRFYNEQFF. The CDR3 DNA sequence: TGTGCCACCCAAACGGGCCGATTCTACAATGAGCAGTTCTTC.

This chain joins TRBV5-1 and TRBJ2-3; D gene ambiguous. The CDR3 extends over 15 amino acids. From germline, CDR1 is SGHRS and CDR2 YFSETQ. Trimming left V 2 bases short and J 3 bases short, with 13 bases between. DNA of the CDR3: TGCGCCAGCAGCTTATTTCAGCTGGGAACAGATACGCAGTATTTT. Translating gives CASSLFQLGTDTQYF.

DNA of the CDR3: TGTGCCACCCAATTGCGGGAAAGGGATGGCTACACCTTC. It yields the protein CATQLRERDGYTF. The chain has TRBV6-5 and TRBJ1-2; D not resolved. Germline V CDR1 and CDR2: MNHEY, SVGAGI. The CDR3 sequence is 13 residues long. The V gene lost 10 bases and the J gene lost 6 bases, with 18 bases spanning the gap.

This chain uses TRBV6-1 with TRBJ1-5, with a possible D match to TRBD1 (5 bases). The V end lost 1 base, the J end lost 4 bases, and 11 bases lay between the germline ends. The CDR3 runs to 15 residues. Germline assignment: CDR1 MNHNS and CDR2 SASEGT. The CDR3 DNA follows: TGTGCCAGCAGTGAAGTTGGGGGTGCAAATCAGCCCCAGCATTTT. Protein product: CASSEVGGANQPQHF.

This rearrangement joins TRBV27 to TRBJ2-7, with D hard to call. Looked up from germline, CDR1 is MNHEY and CDR2 is SMNVEV (reference sequence). CDR3 length equals 14 residues. The V end lost 10 bases, the J end lost 2 bases, and 18 bases lay between the germline ends. The DNA of the CDR3 is TGTGCCACCAATGTTCTGCTTTGCGCCTACGAGCAGTACTTC. This encodes CATNVLLCAYEQYF.

This CDR3 is CASSSSKLVVGYF. The CDR3 bases are TGTGCCAGCAGTTCCTCTAAACTGGTGGTGGGGTACTTC. The J gene is TRBJ2-7, the V gene TRBV7-8; D is unclear. Trimming cost V 6 bases and J 12 bases, with 21 bases left between them. The V gene's germline CDR1 is SGHVS and CDR2 FQNEAQ. The CDR3 spans 13 residues. Combining the CDR3 with reference TRBV7-8 and TRBJ2-7 gives the whole variable domain GAGVSQSPRYKVAKRGQDVALRCDPISGHVSLFWYQQALGQGPEFLTYFQNEAQLDKSGLPSDRFFAERPEGSVSTLKIQRTQQEDSAVYLCASSSSKLVVGYFGPGTRLTVT.

The chain uses TRBV6-5 and TRBJ2-6, with 8 nucleotides matching TRBD1. This CDR3 spans 15 amino acids. Germline V lookup: CDR1 MNHEY, CDR2 SVGAGI. With V trimmed by 6 bases and J by 4 bases, 5 bases remained unmatched. CDR3 bases: TGTGCCAGCAGCCCGGGACAGGCAGGGGCCAACGTCCTGACTTTC. As protein: CASSPGQAGANVLTF.

The genes are TRBV7-8 and TRBJ2-5; the D is unclear. Germline V gene sequence: CDR1 SGHVS, CDR2 FQNEAQ. V was pared by 4 bases and J by 4 bases, with 16 bases between. This CDR3 contains 15 residues. The CDR3 sequence: CASSYALAGSETQYF. CDR3 coding DNA: TGTGCCAGCAGCTACGCCTTGGCAGGCTCAGAGACCCAGTACTTC.

This clone was counted a few times. The chain couples TRBV11-2 to TRBJ1-5; 8 bases agree with TRBD1. Germline CDR1 reads SGHAT; CDR2 reads FQNNGV. The CDR3 is 14 amino acids. V gave up 2 bases and J gave up 7 bases; unmatched junction bases: 4. CDR3 protein: CASSLQQGGQPQHF. The CDR3 coding sequence is TGTGCCAGCAGCTTACAACAGGGGGGACAGCCCCAGCATTTT.

This clone occurred a few times. The V and J genes are TRBV7-9 and TRBJ1-5, with D perhaps matching TRBD1 (6 bases). The CDR3 consists of 14 residues. Trimming removed 6 bases at V and 3 bases at J, with 12 bases between. The germline V gene has CDR1 SEHNR and CDR2 FQNEAQ (reference sequence). CDR3 in DNA: TGTGCCAGCAGTTCTGACAGGCTCAATCAGCCCCAGCATTTT. This gives the protein CASSSDRLNQPQHF. The whole variable domain, filled in from reference TRBV7-9 and TRBJ1-5, reads DTGVSQNPRHKITKRGQNVTFRCDPISEHNRLYWYRQTLGQGPEFLTYFQNEAQLEKSRLLSDRFSAERPKGSFSTLEIQRTEQGDSAMYLCASSSDRLNQPQHFGDGTRLSIL.

This clone is a singleton in its sample. The chain employs TRBV7-2 and TRBJ1-6, with 7 bases fitting TRBD1. CDR1 and CDR2 from the germline V gene are SGHTA and FQGNSA. The CDR3 has 15 residues. V was pared by 5 bases and J by 6 bases, with 7 bases of the junction left unmatched. The CDR3 DNA reads TGTGCCAGCAGCGTCCGACAGGGAGGTAATTCACCCCTCCACTTT. Translating gives CASSVRQGGNSPLHF.

V usage is TRBV5-1 and J usage is TRBJ2-7; TRBD1 might be the D (7 bases). CDR1 SGHRS and CDR2 YFSETQ come from the germline V gene. V was shortened by 6 bases and J by 2 bases, with 15 bases between the two germline ends. The CDR3 consists of 14 residues. The CDR3 here is CASNRGDRAYEQYF. The CDR3, as DNA: TGCGCCAGCAACCGCGGGGACAGAGCCTACGAGCAGTACTTC.

J is TRBJ2-3 and V is TRBV27, with D perhaps matching TRBD2 (6 bases). The germline CDR1 and CDR2 sequences are MNHEY and SMNVEV (reference sequence). The CDR3 consists of 15 residues. The germline V and J ends were trimmed by 3 bases and 4 bases, with 14 bases remaining between them. This CDR3 is CASSLGGMSADTQYF. DNA of the CDR3: TGTGCCAGCAGTTTGGGCGGGATGAGTGCAGATACGCAGTATTTT.

Comments on this clone: The same CDR3 can be traced to other DNA sequences in this sample. The genes are TRBV7-9 and TRBJ1-2; TRBD1 is a possible D gene (5 bases). The CDR3 runs to 11 residues. Trimming pared 3 bases from V and 7 bases from J, leaving 6 bases between. From germline, CDR1 is SEHNR and CDR2 FQNEAQ (reference sequence). The CDR3 reads CASSLGGGYTF. CDR3 in DNA: TGTGCCAGCAGCTTGGGGGGTGGCTACACCTTC.

This sequence joins TRBV6-6 and TRBJ2-1; D not resolved. CDR1 MNHNY and CDR2 SVGAGI come from the germline V gene (reference sequence). V shed 8 bases and J shed 9 bases, with 11 bases lying between them. The CDR3 is made up of 11 amino acids. CDR3 amino acids: CASRVSAEQFF. The CDR3 DNA reads as TGTGCCAGCCGCGTTTCGGCTGAGCAGTTCTTC.

The V call is TRBV4-2, the J call TRBJ1-5; D is ambiguous. The CDR3 extends over 15 amino acids. Trimming removed 4 bases from V and 4 bases from J, with 14 bases in between. The germline gives CDR1 LGHNA, CDR2 YNFKEQ. The CDR3 here is CASSPAGGGNQPQHF. The CDR3 DNA reads TGTGCCAGCAGCCCAGCAGGTGGTGGAAATCAGCCCCAGCATTTT.